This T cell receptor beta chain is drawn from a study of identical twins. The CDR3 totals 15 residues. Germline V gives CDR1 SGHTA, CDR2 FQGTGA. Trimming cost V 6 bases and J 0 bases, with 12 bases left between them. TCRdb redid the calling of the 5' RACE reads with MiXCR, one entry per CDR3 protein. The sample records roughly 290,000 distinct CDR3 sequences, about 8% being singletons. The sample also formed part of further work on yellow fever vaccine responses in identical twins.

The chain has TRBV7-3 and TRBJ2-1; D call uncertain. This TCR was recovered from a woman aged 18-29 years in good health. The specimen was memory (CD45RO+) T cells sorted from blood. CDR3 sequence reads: CASSRDGSSYNEQFF. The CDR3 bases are TGTGCCAGCAGTCGCGACGGTAGCTCCTACAATGAGCAGTTCTTC.